This T cell receptor beta chain stems from a study of sequential checkpoint blockade in melanoma. Study at large: Arm A got nivolumab then ipilimumab; arm B the reverse, 1:1. Maintenance nivolumab came after either treatment sequence.

Treatment of the sample: randomized to nivolumab then ipilimumab (arm A) or the reverse (arm B). Patients had received no earlier DNA-damaging chemotherapy. PBMC sorting kept live CD3+CD8+ cells without CD19 or CD56. The CDR3 is 14 amino acids. Germline V lookup: CDR1 MNHNY, CDR2 SVGAGI (reference sequence). V gave up 0 bases and J gave up 0 bases, with 3 bases separating them. The table came from immunoSEQ multiplex PCR; TCRdb's copy has only in-frame clones and leaves some out. The sample holds 40,000 or so clones, roughly 90% seen once. This TCR derives from a human donor with melanoma. Specimen: CD8+ T cells sorted from blood (inferred from file names), collected from a patient given nivolumab and ipilimumab in sequence. This chain uses TRBV6-6 with TRBJ1-5; D is uncertain. The CDR3 region is CASSYSYSNQPQHF. The CDR3 nucleotides read TGTGCCAGCAGTTACTCTTATAGCAATCAGCCCCAGCATTTT.